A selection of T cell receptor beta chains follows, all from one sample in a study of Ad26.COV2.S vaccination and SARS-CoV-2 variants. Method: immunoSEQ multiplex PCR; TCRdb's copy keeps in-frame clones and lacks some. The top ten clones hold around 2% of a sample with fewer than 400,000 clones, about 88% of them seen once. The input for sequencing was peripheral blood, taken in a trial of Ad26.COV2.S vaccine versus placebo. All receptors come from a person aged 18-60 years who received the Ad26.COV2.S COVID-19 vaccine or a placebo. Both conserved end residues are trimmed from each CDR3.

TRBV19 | ASSRWVLNQPQH
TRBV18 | ASTPTGDIQY
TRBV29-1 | SPPGPGHSYNEQF
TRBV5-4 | ASSLEPGRAHQETQY
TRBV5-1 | ASSYRGTGVYEQY
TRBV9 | ASSVGPNGVYEQY
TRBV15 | ATSRDQDVAKNIQY
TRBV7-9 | ASSPAGGAEKLF
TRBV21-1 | ASSKGQAYEQY
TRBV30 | AWSVQRQNTEAF
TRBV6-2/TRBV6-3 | ASSYAGHTEAF
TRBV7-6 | ASSLAARANSPLH
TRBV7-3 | ASSEQGTEQF
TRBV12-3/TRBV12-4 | ASRDRNSYEQY
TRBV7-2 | ASSLVAGRQATYEQY
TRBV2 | ASSEGRFWEQF
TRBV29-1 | SVERGTNTEAF
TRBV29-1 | SVALWGRDSVINEQF
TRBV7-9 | ASSLQGAVTDTQY
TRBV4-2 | ASSQGGSTYEQY
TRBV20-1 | SASEGLAKNIQY
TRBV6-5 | ASGHSGREAQY
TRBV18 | ASSPEGGYGYT
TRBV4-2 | ASSQGVAGEYNEQF
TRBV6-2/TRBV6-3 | ASSYPRQGRSYEQY
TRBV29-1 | SVSSLYNEQF
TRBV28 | ASRQTGEGSGYT
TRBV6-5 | ASSYSQAAYEQY
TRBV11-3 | ASSLVLGQGVPETQY